The rows below give T cell receptor beta chains drawn from one sample of a study of T-cell memory formation after mild COVID-19. TCRdb re-called the 5' RACE reads through MiXCR, storing one row per CDR3 protein. Of hundreds of thousands of distinct CDR3 sequences in the sample, about an eighth are singletons; the top ten hold under 25%. What was sequenced was PBMCs or a T cell subset sorted from them (not recorded which). The receptors originated from a man younger than 30 who had mild COVID-19 (a few samples of this study predate the infection). Cell type and time point are not known. Each CDR3 is given with its conserved first and last residue. A D gene is named only where the DNA matches it firmly. Rows give clone size only sometimes, using once, few, many, or a class for an expanded clone.

>TRBD1|TRBV5-1|TRBJ1-6|few
CASSLQGADSPLHF
TGCGCCAGCAGCTTACAGGGGGCGGATTCACCCCTCCACTTT
>-|TRBV6-1|TRBJ1-5|-
CASSEFEGLSDQPQHF
TGTGCCAGCAGTGAGTTCGAGGGTTTGTCGGATCAGCCCCAGCATTTT
>-|TRBV12-5|TRBJ1-4|few
CASGLAPGADNEKLFF
TGTGCTAGTGGTTTGGCCCCTGGGGCAGATAATGAAAAACTGTTTTTT
>-|TRBV5-1|TRBJ1-1|-
CASSWRGGGPEAFF
TGCGCCAGCAGCTGGCGGGGAGGCGGCCCTGAAGCTTTCTTT
>TRBD2|TRBV20-1|TRBJ2-5|few
CSARTGLAGVRETQYF
TGCAGTGCTAGGACAGGACTAGCGGGGGTTCGGGAGACCCAGTACTTC
>-|TRBV18|TRBJ2-1|-
CASSPPLAKSSYNEQFF
TGTGCCAGCTCACCACCCCTAGCCAAAAGCTCCTACAATGAGCAGTTCTTC
>-|TRBV11-2|TRBJ1-2|few
CASSLMDGYTF
TGTGCCAGCAGCTTAATGGATGGCTACACCTTC
>-|TRBV7-8|TRBJ1-1|few
CASSLGQPSVMNTEAFF
TGTGCCAGCAGCTTAGGCCAGCCCTCCGTCATGAACACTGAAGCTTTCTTT
>TRBD1|TRBV12-5|TRBJ2-2|many
CASASDRVGTGELFF
TGTGCTAGTGCATCAGACAGGGTTGGCACCGGGGAGCTGTTTTTT
>TRBD1|TRBV2|TRBJ2-5|-
CASSPGQMETQYF
TGTGCCAGCAGCCCGGGACAGATGGAGACCCAGTACTTC
>-|TRBV2|TRBJ1-5|-
CASAPTNSNQPQHF
TGTGCCAGCGCGCCGACGAATAGCAATCAGCCCCAGCATTTT
>-|TRBV5-6|TRBJ1-1|many
CASSLPGYTEAFF
TGTGCCAGCAGCTTGCCCGGGTACACTGAAGCTTTCTTT
>TRBD1|TRBV20-1|TRBJ1-5|few
CSATGTGSQQRPQHF
TGCAGTGCCACCGGGACAGGGAGCCAGCAACGACCCCAGCATTTT
>TRBD2|TRBV20-1|TRBJ2-5|many
CSAAKGLAGETQYF
TGCAGTGCCGCCAAGGGACTAGCGGGGGAGACCCAGTACTTC
>-|TRBV5-1|TRBJ2-5|many
CASSLGVGETQYF
TGCGCCAGCAGCTTGGGGGTCGGAGAGACCCAGTACTTC
>TRBD1|TRBV20-1|TRBJ2-7|-
CSARDPRRDSGHEQYF
TGCAGTGCTAGAGATCCGAGACGGGACAGCGGCCACGAGCAGTACTTC
>-|TRBV19|TRBJ2-2|many
CASWTATGELFF
TGTGCCAGTTGGACAGCCACCGGGGAGCTGTTTTTT
>-|TRBV14|TRBJ1-2|few
CASSRKGGAGNYGYTF
TGTGCCAGCAGCCGCAAGGGAGGGGCGGGGAACTATGGCTACACCTTC
>-|TRBV11-2|TRBJ1-2|few
CASSLQGSGYTF
TGTGCCAGCAGCTTACAGGGCTCTGGCTACACCTTC
>TRBD2|TRBV9|TRBJ2-1|many
CASSPSGVAGYNEQFF
TGTGCCAGCAGCCCCTCCGGGGTAGCGGGCTACAATGAGCAGTTCTTC
>-|TRBV4-2|TRBJ2-4|many
CASSQERRGNIQYF
TGTGCCAGCAGCCAAGAGCGTAGGGGTAACATTCAGTACTTC
>-|TRBV6-5|TRBJ2-1|few
CASSYSDNEQFF
TGTGCCAGCAGTTACTCGGACAATGAGCAGTTCTTC
>-|TRBV6-5|TRBJ2-5|-
CASRARIKETQYF
TGTGCCAGCCGGGCGAGGATTAAAGAGACCCAGTACTTC
>-|TRBV5-1|TRBJ2-7|few
CASSFIPSPSYEQYF
TGCGCCAGCAGCTTTATACCGTCCCCCTCCTACGAGCAGTACTTC
>-|TRBV4-1|TRBJ1-1|medium-sized
CASSQREVTEAFF
TGCGCCAGCAGCCAACGGGAAGTTACTGAAGCTTTCTTT
>TRBD1|TRBV4-3|TRBJ2-5|-
CASSQSGLGTGVETQYF
TGCGCCAGCAGCCAGTCCGGTCTCGGGACAGGGGTGGAGACCCAGTACTTC
>-|TRBV27|TRBJ2-2|-
CASSLGQKTGELFF
TGTGCCAGCAGTTTAGGACAGAAAACCGGGGAGCTGTTTTTT
>-|TRBV7-2|TRBJ1-1|few
CASSLKGAEAFF
TGTGCCAGCAGCTTAAAGGGAGCGGAAGCTTTCTTT
>TRBD1|TRBV7-8|TRBJ1-5|few
CASSLGTGGHNQPQHF
TGTGCCAGCAGCCTTGGGACAGGGGGTCACAATCAGCCCCAGCATTTT
>-|TRBV27|TRBJ2-1|-
CASSLSVRGDEQFF
TGTGCCAGCAGTTTATCTGTGAGGGGAGATGAGCAGTTCTTC
>TRBD1|TRBV12-3/TRBV12-4|TRBJ1-3|-
CASSPGQGRKSGNTIYF
TGTGCCAGCAGTCCGGGACAGGGTAGGAAATCTGGAAACACCATATATTTT
>TRBD1|TRBV7-2|TRBJ2-1|once
CASSRYGTEPYNEQFF
TGTGCCAGCAGCCGATACGGGACAGAGCCCTACAATGAGCAGTTCTTC
>-|TRBV6-5|TRBJ2-5|many
CASSYSVQETQYF
TGTGCCAGCAGTTACTCCGTCCAAGAGACCCAGTACTTC
>TRBD2|TRBV6-5|TRBJ2-6|-
CASSTSGSSGANVLTF
TGTGCCAGCAGTACTAGCGGGAGCTCTGGGGCCAACGTCCTGACTTTC
>TRBD1|TRBV18|TRBJ2-4|-
CASSRGGPVSWRTDIQYF
TGTGCCAGCTCACGAGGGGGCCCCGTCTCCTGGAGGACCGACATTCAGTACTTC
>TRBD2|TRBV10-3|TRBJ2-1|-
CAISVRSAAGGYNEQFF
TGTGCCATCAGTGTAAGGTCGGCGGCGGGGGGTTACAATGAGCAGTTCTTC
>-|TRBV5-1|TRBJ1-2|many
CASSLIQGYGYTF
TGCGCCAGCAGCTTGATCCAGGGCTATGGCTACACCTTC
>TRBD2|TRBV29-1|TRBJ2-1|-
CSVESGGAAYNEQFF
TGCAGCGTTGAATCGGGGGGGGCGGCCTACAATGAGCAGTTCTTC
>-|TRBV11-2|TRBJ2-2|-
CASSGLGGYPGELFF
TGTGCCAGCAGCGGGCTCGGAGGCTACCCCGGGGAGCTGTTTTTT
>TRBD2|TRBV9|TRBJ2-1|many
CASSVASGYYNEQFF
TGTGCCAGCAGTGTTGCTAGCGGGTATTACAATGAGCAGTTCTTC
>-|TRBV10-3|TRBJ1-1|-
CAISEAGMNTEAFF
TGTGCCATCAGTGAAGCAGGGATGAACACTGAAGCTTTCTTT
>-|TRBV20-1|TRBJ1-1|many
CSARSQQGKAEAFF
TGCAGTGCTAGATCTCAACAGGGCAAGGCTGAAGCTTTCTTT
>TRBD1|TRBV7-9|TRBJ1-1|few
CASSPPGQGLNTEAFF
TGTGCCAGCAGCCCTCCGGGACAGGGACTGAACACTGAAGCTTTCTTT
>-|TRBV13|TRBJ2-1|few
CASRVGLSSEQFF
TGTGCCAGCAGGGTGGGCCTCTCAAGTGAGCAGTTCTTC
>-|TRBV7-8|TRBJ2-1|many
CASSLAIDPKQFF
TGTGCCAGCAGCTTAGCGATAGATCCAAAGCAGTTCTTC
>-|TRBV7-9|TRBJ2-7|-
CASSLLWDEQYF
TGTGCCAGCAGCTTACTATGGGACGAGCAGTACTTC
>-|TRBV6-2/TRBV6-3|TRBJ2-5|few
CASSYQELETQYF
TGTGCCAGCAGTTACCAGGAGCTAGAGACCCAGTACTTC
>TRBD1|TRBV20-1|TRBJ1-1|-
CSASPGGADTEAFF
TGCAGTGCTAGTCCAGGGGGCGCGGATACTGAAGCTTTCTTT
>-|TRBV12-3/TRBV12-4|TRBJ1-5|-
CASSRQENQPQHF
TGTGCCAGCAGTCGTCAGGAGAATCAGCCCCAGCATTTT
>-|TRBV7-9|TRBJ2-1|-
CASSLGAGGINEQFF
TGTGCCAGCAGCTTAGGGGCAGGGGGGATCAATGAGCAGTTCTTC
>-|TRBV5-1|TRBJ1-1|few
CASSLGTSNLAFF
TGCGCCAGCAGCTTGGGGACCTCAAACTTAGCTTTCTTT
>TRBD1|TRBV6-5|TRBJ2-1|-
CASSYTGEHYNEQFF
TGTGCCAGCAGCTACACAGGGGAGCATTACAATGAGCAGTTCTTC
>TRBD1|TRBV7-2|TRBJ2-7|-
CASSFPGQGVYEQYF
TGTGCCAGCAGCTTTCCGGGACAGGGGGTCTACGAGCAGTACTTC
>-|TRBV9|TRBJ1-1|-
CASSVGFRGAEAFF
TGTGCCAGCAGCGTAGGGTTCAGGGGCGCTGAAGCTTTCTTT
>TRBD2|TRBV28|TRBJ2-5|-
CATVTSGGETQYF
TGTGCCACCGTGACTAGCGGGGGGGAGACCCAGTACTTC
>-|TRBV28|TRBJ2-4|-
CASSFRQLPDIQYF
TGTGCCAGCAGTTTCCGACAGCTTCCTGACATTCAGTACTTC
>TRBD2|TRBV9|TRBJ2-5|many
CASSVRTGGETQYF
TGTGCCAGCAGCGTAAGGACGGGGGGGGAGACCCAGTACTTC
>TRBD2|TRBV27|TRBJ2-2|-
CASSLWAGDTGELFF
TGTGCCAGCAGTTTATGGGCGGGGGACACCGGGGAGCTGTTTTTT
>-|TRBV29-1|TRBJ1-1|many
CSVGSMNTEAFF
TGCAGCGTTGGGAGCATGAACACTGAAGCTTTCTTT
>-|TRBV29-1|TRBJ1-2|-
CSVDEVGGYTF
TGCAGCGTTGATGAAGTTGGAGGCTACACCTTC